This TCR beta chain was recorded in a study of early T cells in non-severe SARS-CoV-2 infection. Notes on the study in general: There was a bias toward anti-spike CD8 responses in VDJdb matching, which missed private and CD4 specificities.

There are many counts of this clonotype. Antigen specificity is unknown. TCRdb analysed the 5' RACE reads with MiXCR anew, one entry per CDR3 protein. The data show 15,000 to 25,000 distinct CDR3 sequences, more than 4% seen once. CDR1 KGHSH and CDR2 LQKENI come from the germline V gene. This CDR3 is built from 16 residues. V gave up 2 bases and J gave up 10 bases, with 21 bases separating them. The chain combines TRBV18 with TRBJ1-5; a weak D match, TRBD1 (6 bases). Sample: whole blood. This TCR came from an adult who was a healthcare worker with PCR-confirmed SARS-CoV-2 infection or an uninfected control (not recorded which). This chain's CDR3 is CASSPGQRNGLNPQHF. DNA for the CDR3: TGTGCCAGCTCACCAGGACAGCGCAATGGGTTAAATCCCCAGCATTTT.